The 8 T cell receptor beta chains reported below all come from one sample, sequenced in a study of T cells in Graves' hyperthyroidism and ophthalmopathy. Amplified TCR beta CDR3 regions derived from RNA transcripts. Primed by the HTBI set, a first-round RT-PCR was run on the TCR CDR3. TCRdb passed the multiplex PCR reads through MiXCR, listing each CDR3 protein once. This table holds 550,000 to 800,000 distinct CDR3 sequences, about 17% found once. Sequencing used blood. The source of these receptors is a man younger than 30 with Graves' hyperthyroidism.

This clonotype has more than one count but fewer than ten. CDR3: CASSEAGRGLGQPQHF. The CDR3 DNA reads TGTGCCAGCAGTGAAGCGGGAAGGGGTCTCGGGCAGCCCCAGCATTTT. V gene TRBV2 combines with J gene TRBJ1-5, with D perhaps TRBD1 (5 bases). The V end lost 0 bases, the J end lost 7 bases, and 16 bases lay between the germline ends. The germline V gene encodes CDR1 SNHLY and CDR2 FYNNEI. This CDR3 has 16 residues.

The rearrangement uses TRBV7-8 and TRBJ2-3; D tentatively fits TRBD1 or TRBD2 (7 bases each). The CDR3 runs 16 residues. CDR1 and CDR2 (germline): SGHVS, FQNEAQ. V was pared by 6 bases and J by 0 bases, with 16 bases between. The CDR3: CASRPGGGTSTDTQYF. The DNA of the CDR3 is TGTGCCAGCAGGCCAGGGGGAGGGACTAGCACAGATACGCAGTATTTT. Using reference TRBV7-8 and TRBJ2-3 for the parts outside the CDR3, the full variable domain is GAGVSQSPRYKVAKRGQDVALRCDPISGHVSLFWYQQALGQGPEFLTYFQNEAQLDKSGLPSDRFFAERPEGSVSTLKIQRTQQEDSAVYLCASRPGGGTSTDTQYFGPGTRLTVL.

This chain connects TRBV5-1 to TRBJ2-2; D gene ambiguous. Germline V gene lookup returns CDR1 SGHRS and CDR2 YFSETQ. V was pared by 0 bases and J by 3 bases, with 9 bases between. The CDR3 has 15 amino acids. For the CDR3, the DNA is TGCGCCAGCAGCTTGGAACAGACCGACACCGGGGAGCTGTTTTTT. Amino acids: CASSLEQTDTGELFF.

The chain couples TRBV2 to TRBJ2-1; D is possibly TRBD1 (5 bases). Germline loops: CDR1 SNHLY, CDR2 FYNNEI. Trimming removed 11 bases at V and 2 bases at J, with 13 bases between. The CDR3 extends over 13 amino acids. The DNA of the CDR3 is TGTGCCGGGTCGACAGTAACCTACAATGAGCAGTTCTTC. Translating gives CAGSTVTYNEQFF.

The gene calls are TRBV30 and TRBJ2-3; the D call may be TRBD1 or TRBD2 (6 bases each). V lost 3 bases, J lost 1 base, and 11 bases lay in between. This CDR3 region has 14 residues. Germline CDR1 GTSNPN, CDR2 SVGIG (reference sequence). The CDR3 protein is CAWRGGSGTDTQYF. The CDR3, as DNA: TGTGCCTGGAGAGGGGGGTCGGGCACAGATACGCAGTATTTT. The complete variable domain, with remaining parts taken from reference TRBV30 and TRBJ2-3, reads SQTIHQWPATLVQPVGSPLSLECTVEGTSNPNLYWYRQAAGRGLQLLFYSVGIGQISSEVPQNLSASRPQDRQFILSSKKLLLSDSGFYLCAWRGGSGTDTQYFGPGTRLTVL.

Only one count was recorded for this clonotype. This rearrangement joins TRBV3-1 to TRBJ2-1, with 13 positions matching TRBD2. Germline trimming cut 4 bases from V and 12 bases from J; bases unmatched to any gene: 15. This CDR3 region has 17 residues. Per germline, CDR1 LGHDT and CDR2 YNNKEL (reference sequence). The CDR3 loop is CASSPPARLAGGGGQFF. The DNA of the CDR3 is TGTGCCAGCAGCCCCCCTGCTAGACTAGCGGGAGGCGGTGGGCAGTTCTTC.

This clonotype occurred many times. V is TRBV15 and J is TRBJ1-1, with TRBD1 identical over 10 bases. The CDR3 extends over 15 amino acids. Trimming took 5 bases from V and 3 from J; bases not matched to a gene: 6. CDR1 is LNHNV and CDR2 is YYDKDF in the germline V gene (reference sequence). The CDR3 protein is CATSEDRGEYTEAFF. The CDR3 DNA reads TGTGCCACCAGCGAGGACAGGGGGGAATACACTGAAGCTTTCTTT.

This clonotype was counted many times. In DNA, the CDR3 is TGTGCCAGCAGCTTAGTTTCGGGGGGGCGCTCCTACGAGCAGTACTTC. Amino acids: CASSLVSGGRSYEQYF. The chain recombines TRBV13 with TRBJ2-7; 8 nucleotides agree with TRBD2. This CDR3 is 16 amino acids long. The V segment lost 1 base and the J segment 0 bases; nucleotides outside the gene matches: 5. Germline loops: CDR1 PRHDT, CDR2 FYEKMQ (reference sequence).